The subject of this entry is one T cell receptor (beta chain). The entry originates in a study of T cell changes during pregnancy in multiple sclerosis. CDR1 MNHNY and CDR2 SVGAGI come from the germline V gene (reference sequence). This CDR3 has 14 amino acids. Trimming cost V 6 bases and J 5 bases, with 17 bases left between them. Produced via immunoSEQ multiplex PCR; TCRdb's table is partial and in-frame only. The repertoire holds about 40,000 clones, with more than 85% as singletons. This chain joins TRBV6-6 and TRBJ2-7; D might be TRBD2 (6 bases). Here the sequenced sample was CD8+ T cells from peripheral blood mononuclear cells, taken in the third trimester of pregnancy. This receptor was obtained from a female donor with multiple sclerosis, enrolled in a pregnancy study. CDR3 nucleotide sequence: TGTGCCAGCAGAAACGCGGGGCCCGGGGACGAGCAGTACTTC. This translates into CASRNAGPGDEQYF.